Each of the 29 T cell receptor beta chains below was sequenced from the same sample in a study of T cells in Graves' hyperthyroidism and ophthalmopathy. RNA transcripts served as the template for amplifying TCR beta CDR3 regions. First-round RT-PCR with HTBI primers amplified the TCR CDR3 region. Using its own MiXCR run on the multiplex PCR reads, TCRdb lists one record per CDR3 protein. The sample carries about 350,000 distinct CDR3 sequences, approximately 15% recorded once. Material for sequencing was blood. The receptors come from a woman in her twenties or thirties with Graves' hyperthyroidism.

This clonotype has ten or more counts. The V gene is TRBV6-1, the J gene TRBJ2-2, with a possible D match to TRBD2 (5 bases). Germline CDR1 reads MNHNS; CDR2 reads SASEGT. Between the trimmed V and J ends, which lost 4 bases and 4 bases, there was a span of 13 bases. This CDR3 comprises 15 residues. The DNA of the CDR3 is TGTGCCAGCAGTGCGACTGGAGGTGGCACCGGGGAGCTGTTTTTT. Translated, it gives CASSATGGGTGELFF.

In its sample, this clonotype was seen many times. The chain carries TRBV7-2 and TRBJ2-2, with a possible D match to TRBD2 (5 bases). The CDR3 is 15 residues long. The germline V and J ends were trimmed by 1 base and 1 base, with 7 bases remaining between them. Germline V lookup: CDR1 SGHTA, CDR2 FQGNSA. DNA for the CDR3: TGTGCCAGCAGCTTAGGCCGGGGGAACACCGGGGAGCTGTTTTTT. Protein sequence: CASSLGRGNTGELFF. Based on the CDR3 plus reference TRBV7-2 and TRBJ2-2, the full variable domain is GAGVSQSPSNKVTEKGKDVELRCDPISGHTALYWYRQSLGQGLEFLIYFQGNSAPDKSGLPSDRFSAERTGGSVSTLTIQRTQQEDSAVYLCASSLGRGNTGELFFGEGSRLTVL.

At least ten counts were recorded for this clonotype. This chain joins TRBV28 and TRBJ2-3; 8 bases are a match to TRBD2. The CDR3 runs 16 residues. The trim removed 6 bases at V and 2 bases at J, leaving 10 bases unmatched. Germline V lookup: CDR1 MDHEN, CDR2 SYDVKM. The CDR3 loop reads CASRTRRGGTTDTQYF. CDR3 sequence (DNA): TGTGCCAGCAGAACCCGACGGGGGGGCACCACAGATACGCAGTATTTT.

The rearrangement joins TRBV7-9 to TRBJ2-7; tentative D call: TRBD1 (5 bases). From germline, CDR1 is SEHNR and CDR2 FQNEAQ (reference sequence). CDR3 size: 13 residues. The V and J ends lost 6 bases and 2 bases respectively, with 11 bases between them. This CDR3 reads CASRLQGTYEQYF. The CDR3, as DNA: TGTGCCAGCAGACTCCAGGGTACCTACGAGCAGTACTTC. Full variable domain (remainder filled in from reference TRBV7-9 and TRBJ2-7): DTGVSQNPRHKITKRGQNVTFRCDPISEHNRLYWYRQTLGQGPEFLTYFQNEAQLEKSRLLSDRFSAERPKGSFSTLEIQRTEQGDSAMYLCASRLQGTYEQYFGPGTRLTVT.

The gene calls are TRBV5-1 and TRBJ1-2; TRBD1 is a possible D gene (5 bases). CDR3 length: 13 residues. Germline V gene data show CDR1 as SGHRS and CDR2 as YFSETQ. The V end lost 5 bases, the J end lost 2 bases, and 10 bases lay between the germline ends. This CDR3 is CASRSGQNYGYTF. In nucleotides, the CDR3 is TGCGCCAGCAGATCCGGACAAAACTATGGCTACACCTTC. Combining the CDR3 with reference TRBV5-1 and TRBJ1-2 gives the whole variable domain KAGVTQTPRYLIKTRGQQVTLSCSPISGHRSVSWYQQTPGQGLQFLFEYFSETQRNKGNFPGRFSGRQFSNSRSEMNVSTLELGDSALYLCASRSGQNYGYTFGSGTRLTVV.

This clonotype has just a few counts. The V gene is TRBV7-2, the J gene TRBJ2-2, with no clear D. CDR1 SGHTA and CDR2 FQGNSA come from the germline V gene. V gave up 7 bases and J gave up 7 bases, with 16 bases separating them. CDR3 size: 14 residues. The CDR3 region has the DNA TGTGCCAGCACCTCTCGTTTGGCAGTCGGGGAGCTGTTTTTT. This translates into CASTSRLAVGELFF. The full variable domain, rest sourced from reference TRBV7-2 and TRBJ2-2, is GAGVSQSPSNKVTEKGKDVELRCDPISGHTALYWYRQSLGQGLEFLIYFQGNSAPDKSGLPSDRFSAERTGGSVSTLTIQRTQQEDSAVYLCASTSRLAVGELFFGEGSRLTVL.

This clonotype turned up a few times. It may be a read error: a sequence one base away is much more abundant. The V and J genes are TRBV2 and TRBJ2-7; 9 positions match TRBD1. The ends lost 7 bases at V and 6 bases at J; junction bases unmatched: 7. Germline V CDR1 and CDR2: SNHLY, FYNNEI. The CDR3 runs 13 residues. The CDR3 protein is CASIRDRACEQYF. The CDR3 nucleotides read TGTGCCAGCATTCGGGACAGGGCGTGCGAGCAGTACTTC.

This clonotype showed up just once. A read error may be the cause here, since a much bigger clone is one base away. The V and J genes are TRBV12-3 or TRBV12-4 and TRBJ1-2; D remains unclear. The CDR3 is 14 residues long. Deletions cut 3 bases from V and 5 bases from J, with 13 bases between. The CDR3 region is CASSFRAPIYGYTF. The CDR3 DNA is TGTGCCAGCAGTTTTAGGGCCCCAATTTATGGCTACACCTTC.

This clonotype has a count of ten or more. Its ends do not fully match the called genes, so a read error is possible. The rearrangement links TRBV27 to TRBJ2-1; possible D gene TRBD2, 6 bases. Germline V gives CDR1 MNHEY, CDR2 SMNVEV (reference sequence). The CDR3 totals 14 residues. The CDR3 here is CASSFSTSYDEQFF. As DNA, the CDR3 is TGTGCCAGCAGTTTTTCAACTAGCTACGATGAGCAGTTCTTC.

In this sample, this clonotype turned up a few times. The V call is TRBV7-2, the J call TRBJ2-7; TRBD2 might be the D (6 bases). The CDR3 is made up of 13 amino acids. Per germline, CDR1 SGHTA and CDR2 FQGNSA. V was pared by 6 bases and J by 6 bases, with 15 bases between. The CDR3 nucleotides are TGTGCCAGCAGTCCCGGGACTCTCTCCGAGCAGTACTTC. This sequence encodes CASSPGTLSEQYF. Filled out from reference TRBV7-2 and TRBJ2-7, the complete variable domain reads GAGVSQSPSNKVTEKGKDVELRCDPISGHTALYWYRQSLGQGLEFLIYFQGNSAPDKSGLPSDRFSAERTGGSVSTLTIQRTQQEDSAVYLCASSPGTLSEQYFGPGTRLTVT.

This clonotype was picked up a small number of times. V gene TRBV28 combines with J gene TRBJ2-4, with D perhaps matching TRBD2 (6 bases). Trimming pared 3 bases from V and 4 bases from J, leaving 16 bases between. CDR1 is MDHEN, CDR2 SYDVKM, per germline. The CDR3 sequence is 16 residues long. This CDR3 reads CASSLRDATWKNIQYF. The CDR3 coding sequence is TGTGCCAGCAGTTTGCGGGATGCCACTTGGAAAAACATTCAGTACTTC.

This clonotype has only a few counts. The chain's CDR3 is CASSLDSGLSDTQYF. CDR3 nucleotides: TGTGCCAGCAGCTTAGATAGCGGGCTGTCAGATACGCAGTATTTT. The chain carries TRBV7-2 and TRBJ2-3, with 7 bases that match TRBD2. The junction had 5 bases not matched to a gene; V was cut back by 1 base and J by 4 bases. Germline V CDR1 and CDR2: SGHTA, FQGNSA. This CDR3 comprises 15 residues.

In this sample, this clonotype turned up a few times. Here the CDR3 reads CASSETHTGELFF. Written as DNA, the CDR3 is TGTGCCAGCAGTGAGACACACACCGGGGAGCTGTTTTTT. The V call is TRBV6-2 or TRBV6-3, the J call TRBJ2-2, with no clear D. Looked up from germline, CDR1 is MNHEY and CDR2 is SVGEGT. Trimming cost V 5 bases and J 3 bases, with 7 bases left between them. This CDR3 contains 13 residues.

A remark on this clonotype: A much larger clone sits a single nucleotide away, making a read error possible. Written as DNA, the CDR3 is TGTGCCAGCAGCTTAGAGGGCAGGGGCCGACTTGTTAAGCAGTTCTTC. Amino acid sequence: CASSLEGRGRLVKQFF. The chain has TRBV7-2 and TRBJ2-1, with a weak D call TRBD1 (6 bases). The ends were cut back, 1 base at V and 11 bases at J, with 21 bases in the middle. Germline V gene sequence: CDR1 SGHTA, CDR2 FQGNSA. The CDR3 sequence is 16 residues long.

The V call is TRBV9, the J call TRBJ2-7; TRBD2 agrees at 7 bases. Per the germline V gene, CDR1 is SGDLS and CDR2 is YYNGEE. The V segment lost 2 bases and the J segment 4 bases; nucleotides outside the gene matches: 12. The CDR3 has 16 amino acids. For the CDR3, the DNA is TGTGCCAGCAGCGTCCTTGGGGGGGACTCCAGATACGAGCAGTACTTC. This translates into CASSVLGGDSRYEQYF.

V is TRBV20-1 and J is TRBJ2-1; 7 bases are a match to TRBD2. Germline V gives CDR1 DFQATT, CDR2 SNEGSKA (reference sequence). After removal of 2 bases from V and 0 bases from J, the junction contained 28 bases not matched to a gene. The CDR3 loop spans 23 amino acids. CDR3 nucleotide sequence: TGCAGTGCTAGACTAGTGGGGGGAGCGAGCGGGAAGAGGGGAACGTCCTCCTACAATGAGCAGTTCTTC. Protein product: CSARLVGGASGKRGTSSYNEQFF.

This clonotype was recorded many times. The chain combines TRBV6-2 or TRBV6-3 with TRBJ1-1; D remains ambiguous. V lost 2 bases to trimming and J lost 5 bases, with 12 bases between them. Germline V gene sequence: CDR1 MNHEY, CDR2 SVGEGT. The CDR3 has 14 amino acids. The CDR3 region has the DNA TGTGCCAGCAGTTACAAACAGATTGGGACTGAAGCTTTCTTT. Amino acids: CASSYKQIGTEAFF.

This clonotype occurred many times. The V and J genes are TRBV12-3 or TRBV12-4 and TRBJ1-6; D is unclear. The germline V and J ends were trimmed by 4 bases and 7 bases, with 11 bases remaining between them. The CDR3 has 14 residues. The CDR3 region has the DNA TGTGCCAGCAGTTGGTCGGACCAAAATTCACCCCTCCACTTT. It encodes CASSWSDQNSPLHF.

This clonotype was seen at least ten times. The chain employs TRBV11-2 and TRBJ1-4, with D perhaps TRBD1 (6 bases). From germline, CDR1 is SGHAT and CDR2 FQNNGV. CDR3 size: 15 residues. The V gene lost 3 bases and the J gene lost 1 base, with 9 bases spanning the gap. CDR3 in amino acids: CASSFPQGTNEKLFF. The CDR3 DNA is TGTGCCAGCAGCTTCCCACAGGGAACTAATGAAAAACTGTTTTTT.

This clonotype was seen a few times. The rearrangement uses TRBV27 and TRBJ2-7; 8 positions match TRBD2. The germline V gene encodes CDR1 MNHEY and CDR2 SMNVEV (reference sequence). J was trimmed by 3 bases and V by 4 bases; bases with no gene match: 5. The CDR3 is made up of 14 amino acids. CDR3 residues: CASSSAGGNYEQYF. DNA for the CDR3: TGTGCCAGCAGTTCCGCGGGGGGCAACTACGAGCAGTACTTC.

This clonotype was picked up many times. The V and J genes are TRBV27 and TRBJ2-1, with a weak D call TRBD2 (6 bases). Germline V lookup: CDR1 MNHEY, CDR2 SMNVEV (reference sequence). This CDR3 contains 15 residues. Deletions cut 4 bases from V and 9 bases from J, with 19 bases between. As DNA, the CDR3 is TGTGCCAGCAGTTCCTTCGACAGAGGAGGGGCTGAGCAGTTCTTC. Residues: CASSSFDRGGAEQFF.

Notes on this clonotype: A much larger clone differs by one base, so this may be a read error. The CDR3 does not end in the conserved phenylalanine or tryptophan, so this is likely a read error. The chain employs TRBV20-1 and TRBJ2-1, with TRBD2 matching 10 bases. Looked up from germline, CDR1 is DFQATT and CDR2 is SNEGSKA (reference sequence). This CDR3 has 13 residues. Trimming took 8 bases from V and 8 from J; bases not matched to a gene: 9. CDR3 sequence reads: CSSRTSGLYEQFL. The CDR3 region has the DNA TGCAGTTCGCGGACTAGCGGTCTCTATGAGCAGTTCCTC.

This clonotype was counted many times. This chain uses TRBV24-1 with TRBJ1-5, with a weak D call TRBD1 (6 bases). Germline V lookup: CDR1 KGHDR, CDR2 SFDVKD. V was trimmed by 2 bases and J by 4 bases, leaving 8 bases between them. The CDR3 consists of 14 residues. The DNA for the CDR3 is TGTGCCACCAGTGATTCAGGGACAAATCAGCCCCAGCATTTT. Protein sequence: CATSDSGTNQPQHF.

The V gene is TRBV19, the J gene TRBJ2-1, with 7 bases identical to TRBD2. This CDR3 has 13 residues. CDR1 and CDR2 (germline): LNHDA, SQIVND (reference sequence). V dropped 11 bases and J dropped 5; count of bases not matched to a gene: 9. The chain's CDR3 is CAGGASGNNEQFF. CDR3 sequence (DNA): TGTGCCGGCGGGGCTAGCGGAAACAATGAGCAGTTCTTC.

The chain employs TRBV4-1 and TRBJ2-7, with 9 bases lining up with TRBD1. Germline V CDR1 and CDR2: MGHRA, YSYEKL. The CDR3 extends over 14 amino acids. V shed 4 bases and J 3 bases; nucleotides not matched to a gene: 4. The CDR3 sequence: CASSPGQGHYEQYF. The CDR3 DNA reads TGCGCCAGCAGCCCCGGACAGGGGCACTACGAGCAGTACTTC.

On this clonotype: Given the absence of the conserved phenylalanine or tryptophan at the CDR3 end, a read error is likely. The rearrangement links TRBV3-1 to TRBJ2-5, with 7 bases identical to TRBD1. The CDR3 has 13 residues. Germline CDR1 reads LGHDT; CDR2 reads YNNKEL (reference sequence). V lost 3 bases, J lost 4 bases, and 2 bases stayed unmatched. In nucleotides, the CDR3 is TGTGCCAGCAGCCATGACAGGGTAGAGACCCAGTACCTC. It is translated as CASSHDRVETQYL.

This clonotype was observed many times. V is TRBV6-2 or TRBV6-3 and J is TRBJ2-1, with 7 bases fitting TRBD1. Germline assignment: CDR1 MNHEY and CDR2 SVGEGT. CDR3 length: 12 residues. J gave up 10 bases and V 7 bases, and 7 bases lay outside the gene matches. The CDR3 region is CASTTRRGEQFF. CDR3 nucleotide sequence: TGTGCCAGCACCACTCGCAGGGGGGAGCAGTTCTTC.

This clonotype was detected many times. This chain connects TRBV28 to TRBJ2-3; perhaps TRBD2 as D (5 bases). The ends were cut back, 7 bases at V and 5 bases at J, with 7 bases in the middle. This CDR3 is built from 11 residues. Germline V CDR1 and CDR2: MDHEN, SYDVKM. CDR3 DNA sequence: TGTGCCAGCACACGGGGAGATACGCAGTATTTT. Its translation is CASTRGDTQYF.

This clonotype was found many times. One end of the junction does not line up with germline, which may come from a read error. The rearrangement uses TRBV7-6 and TRBJ2-2, with a tentative D call TRBD1 (6 bases). The CDR3 loop spans 14 amino acids. CDR1 is SGHVS and CDR2 is FNYEAQ in the germline V gene. CDR3 loop: CASSIAGDTGELFF. As DNA, the CDR3 is TGTGCCAGCAGCATAGCAGGGGATACCGGGGAGCTGTTTTTT.